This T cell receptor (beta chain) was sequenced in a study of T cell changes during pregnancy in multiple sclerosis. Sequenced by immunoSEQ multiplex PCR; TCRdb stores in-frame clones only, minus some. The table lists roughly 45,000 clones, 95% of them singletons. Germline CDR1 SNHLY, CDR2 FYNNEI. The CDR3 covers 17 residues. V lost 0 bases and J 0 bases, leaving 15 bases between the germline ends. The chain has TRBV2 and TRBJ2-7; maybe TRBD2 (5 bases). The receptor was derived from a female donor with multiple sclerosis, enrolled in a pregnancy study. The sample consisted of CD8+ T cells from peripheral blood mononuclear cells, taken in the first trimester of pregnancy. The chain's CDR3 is CASSEAPGNTNSYEQYF. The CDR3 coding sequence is TGTGCCAGCAGTGAAGCGCCGGGAAATACTAACTCCTACGAGCAGTACTTC.